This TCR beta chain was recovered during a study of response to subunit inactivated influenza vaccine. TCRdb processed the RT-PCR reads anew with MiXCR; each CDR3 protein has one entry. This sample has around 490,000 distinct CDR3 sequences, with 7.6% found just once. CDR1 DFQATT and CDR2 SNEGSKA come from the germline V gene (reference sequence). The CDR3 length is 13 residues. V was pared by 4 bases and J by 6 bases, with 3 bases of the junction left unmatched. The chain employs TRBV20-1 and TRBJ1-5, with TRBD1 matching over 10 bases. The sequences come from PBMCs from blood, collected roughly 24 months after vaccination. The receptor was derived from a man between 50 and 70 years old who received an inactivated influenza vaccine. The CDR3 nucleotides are TGCAGTGCTACCGGGACAGGGGCTCAGCCCCAGCATTTT. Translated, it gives CSATGTGAQPQHF.